These 31 T cell receptor beta chains were all obtained from the same sample, sequenced in a study of PD-1 blockade in classical Hodgkin lymphoma. Clones were sequenced by immunoSEQ multiplex PCR, and TCRdb holds only the in-frame ones, with some missing. The table lists roughly 41,000 clones, around two thirds of them singletons. Time point indicated: cycle 4 day 1 (C4D1), after less than 7 weeks of nivolumab. All patients experienced relapse after autologous stem cell transplantation, and brentuximab vedotin exposure was variable. The material sequenced was peripheral blood mononuclear cells (PBMCs), taken before the fourth cycle of nivolumab. Source of these receptors: a human donor with classical Hodgkin lymphoma.

This clone was detected only once. J is TRBJ1-5 and V is TRBV28; maybe TRBD1 (6 bases). CDR3 length equals 13 residues. V dropped 7 bases and J dropped 6 bases, with 13 bases sitting between them. The germline CDR1 and CDR2 sequences are MDHEN and SYDVKM. CDR3 residues: CASTNRVPQPQHF. As DNA, the CDR3 is TGTGCCAGCACGAACAGGGTGCCTCAGCCCCAGCATTTT.

Regarding this clone: An end of the junction does not agree with germline; a read error may underlie this. This chain links TRBV11-3 with TRBJ2-3; D might be TRBD2 (5 bases). Per germline, CDR1 SGHNT and CDR2 YENEEA. The CDR3 is 14 residues long. CDR3 nucleotides: TGTGCCAGCAGTTTAGCAGGAGGCGCAGATACGCAGTATTTT. The encoded protein is CASSLAGGADTQYF.

This clone was observed a handful of times. The V and J genes are TRBV6-5 and TRBJ2-7; D not resolved. Germline loops: CDR1 MNHEY, CDR2 SVGAGI. The CDR3 runs 13 residues. Trimming removed 0 bases from V and 3 bases from J, with 6 bases in between. The chain's CDR3 is CASSYSRHYEQYF. The CDR3 nucleotides are TGTGCCAGCAGTTACTCCCGCCACTACGAGCAGTACTTC.

This clone was found a few times. The V and J genes are TRBV19 and TRBJ1-2, with D possibly TRBD1 on 6 matching bases. Germline assignment: CDR1 LNHDA and CDR2 SQIVND (reference sequence). V was clipped by 4 bases and J by 3 bases, with 9 bases between them. This CDR3 has 13 amino acids. The DNA of the CDR3 is TGTGCCAGTAGTACAAACAGGGACTATGGCTACACCTTC. Amino acids: CASSTNRDYGYTF.

This clone occurred a few times. J is TRBJ1-1 and V is TRBV6-6, with 9 bases identical to TRBD1. CDR3 length: 16 residues. V was pared by 4 bases and J by 4 bases, with 10 bases of the junction left unmatched. Germline assignment: CDR1 MNHNY and CDR2 SVGAGI (reference sequence). The CDR3 loop is CASSFQEDRGSTEAFF. The CDR3, as DNA: TGTGCCAGCAGTTTCCAGGAGGACAGGGGATCCACTGAAGCTTTCTTT.

V is TRBV5-1 and J is TRBJ2-3; 7 bases fit TRBD1. The CDR3 runs 15 residues. The V gene end was trimmed by 0 bases and the J gene end by 4 bases; junction bases not matched to a gene: 5. Germline-derived CDR1 and CDR2 are SGHRS and YFSETQ. CDR3 residues: CASSLGGGFADTQYF. In nucleotides, the CDR3 is TGCGCCAGCAGCTTGGGAGGGGGCTTCGCAGATACGCAGTATTTT.

This chain uses TRBV4-2 with TRBJ2-1; D uncertain. The CDR3 spans 15 residues. V lost 0 bases and J 4 bases, leaving 10 bases between the germline ends. Germline-derived CDR1 and CDR2 are LGHNA and YNFKEQ. The CDR3 region is CASSQDRRTYNEQFF. In nucleotides, the CDR3 is TGTGCCAGCAGCCAAGATCGTAGAACTTACAATGAGCAGTTCTTC.

This CDR3 is CASKTEPGSGANVLTF. CDR3 nucleotide sequence: TGCGCCAGCAAGACAGAGCCTGGCTCTGGGGCCAACGTCCTGACTTTC. The rearrangement joins TRBV4-1 to TRBJ2-6; possible D gene TRBD1, 5 bases. CDR3 size: 16 residues. Germline assignment: CDR1 MGHRA and CDR2 YSYEKL. Trimming removed 7 bases at V and 0 bases at J, with 13 bases between.

The chain is built from TRBV7-2 and TRBJ1-1; D uncertain. The V end lost 1 base, the J end lost 6 bases, and 9 bases lay between the germline ends. CDR1 SGHTA and CDR2 FQGNSA come from the germline V gene. There are 13 residues in the CDR3. CDR3: CASSLDPGAEAFF. CDR3 DNA sequence: TGTGCCAGCAGCTTAGACCCGGGCGCTGAAGCTTTCTTT.

The V call is TRBV4-2, the J call TRBJ2-7; 7 bases are shared with TRBD1. Germline CDR1 LGHNA, CDR2 YNFKEQ. The ends lost 1 base at V and 2 bases at J; junction bases unmatched: 5. The CDR3 has 15 amino acids. Here the CDR3 reads CASSQVSDRAYEQYF. The CDR3 DNA reads TGTGCCAGCAGCCAAGTTTCCGACAGGGCCTACGAGCAGTACTTC.

J is TRBJ1-2 and V is TRBV7-6, with a possible D match to TRBD1 (5 bases). Trimming cost V 2 bases and J 7 bases, with 17 bases left between them. CDR1 is SGHVS and CDR2 is FNYEAQ in the germline V gene. This CDR3 region has 15 residues. The CDR3 protein is CASSLPPWGRGGYTF. CDR3 nucleotides: TGTGCCAGCAGCTTACCTCCTTGGGGGAGGGGTGGCTACACCTTC.

This clone was found a few times. The rearrangement links TRBV19 to TRBJ2-7, with a possible D match to TRBD1 (5 bases). The germline V gene encodes CDR1 LNHDA and CDR2 SQIVND (reference sequence). V was clipped by 4 bases and J by 3 bases, with 16 bases between them. The CDR3 is 15 residues long. The CDR3 reads CASSTADSLLYEQYF. The DNA of the CDR3 is TGTGCCAGTAGTACGGCAGACAGCCTACTCTACGAGCAGTACTTC.

The chain recombines TRBV6-5 with TRBJ1-3, with D perhaps matching TRBD1 (5 bases). This CDR3 has 13 amino acids. The V gene's germline CDR1 is MNHEY and CDR2 SVGAGI. The V gene lost 8 bases and the J gene lost 5 bases, with 13 bases spanning the gap. The CDR3 spells CASGQGERNTIYF. CDR3 nucleotide sequence: TGTGCCAGCGGTCAGGGAGAGAGAAACACCATATATTTT.

The chain uses TRBV2 and TRBJ2-7, with 16 bases lining up with TRBD2. V lost 5 bases to trimming and J lost 7 bases; unmatched junction nucleotides: 11. CDR3 size: 17 residues. Germline CDR1 reads SNHLY; CDR2 reads FYNNEI. The CDR3 loop reads CASSKGLAGGRPSEQYF. CDR3 in DNA: TGTGCCAGCAGTAAGGGACTAGCGGGGGGGAGGCCCTCGGAGCAGTACTTC. Together with reference TRBV2 and TRBJ2-7, the CDR3 gives the full variable domain: EPEVTQTPSHQVTQMGQEVILRCVPISNHLYFYWYRQILGQKVEFLVSFYNNEISEKSEIFDDQFSVERPDGSNFTLKIRSTKLEDSAMYFCASSKGLAGGRPSEQYFGPGTRLTVT.

This clone has only a few counts. The sample contains more than one DNA sequence encoding this CDR3. The V and J genes are TRBV5-6 and TRBJ2-7, with 10 bases fitting TRBD1. Germline V gives CDR1 SGHDT, CDR2 YYEEEE. V shed 4 bases, J shed 4 bases, and the junction held 5 bases outside the gene matches. CDR3 length: 14 amino acids. The CDR3 bases are TGTGCCAGCAGCGCTGGACAGGGGGTATACGAGCAGTACTTC. Residues: CASSAGQGVYEQYF.

The chain employs TRBV5-1 and TRBJ2-7; perhaps TRBD2 as D (5 bases). V was cut by 0 bases and J by 3 bases, with 7 bases left in between. The CDR3 spans 13 residues. Germline CDR1 reads SGHRS; CDR2 reads YFSETQ. CDR3 region: CASSLGGYYEQYF. As DNA, the CDR3 is TGCGCCAGCAGCTTGGGAGGGTACTACGAGCAGTACTTC.

V gene TRBV27 combines with J gene TRBJ2-7; 9 nucleotides match TRBD2. The CDR3 contains 15 residues. Germline CDR1 MNHEY, CDR2 SMNVEV (reference sequence). Germline trimming cut 2 bases from V and 4 bases from J; bases unmatched to any gene: 6. This CDR3 reads CASSLGPTSGYEQYF. As DNA, the CDR3 is TGTGCCAGCAGTTTAGGTCCGACTAGCGGATACGAGCAGTACTTC.

This clone came up once. The rearrangement links TRBV6-1 to TRBJ2-5; perhaps D is TRBD1 or TRBD2 (6 bases each). Germline V gene sequence: CDR1 MNHNS, CDR2 SASEGT. V was clipped by 2 bases and J by 3 bases, with 19 bases between them. CDR3 length: 17 residues. CDR3 DNA: TGTGCCAGCAGTGAACCGGGGGCGGGGTTCATCGAAGAGACCCAGTACTTC. Residues: CASSEPGAGFIEETQYF.

The chain has TRBV30 and TRBJ1-4; the D is unclear. Germline CDR1 and CDR2: GTSNPN and SVGIG (reference sequence). V shed 6 bases and J shed 1 base, with 6 bases lying between them. The CDR3 consists of 12 residues. In DNA form, the CDR3 reads TGTGCCTGTAAGGGAACTAATGAAAAACTGTTTTTT. Protein: CACKGTNEKLFF.

The chain is built from TRBV7-2 and TRBJ2-1, with a possible D match to TRBD1 (5 bases). Germline CDR1 SGHTA, CDR2 FQGNSA. Between the trimmed V and J ends, which lost 1 base and 10 bases, there was a span of 11 bases. The CDR3 sequence is 13 residues long. Here the CDR3 reads CASSLGQLEEQFF. In nucleotides, the CDR3 is TGTGCCAGCAGCTTAGGACAGTTGGAGGAGCAGTTCTTC.

This clone was seen more than once but under ten times. The chain carries TRBV27 and TRBJ1-6; D possibly corresponds to TRBD1 (6 bases). This CDR3 contains 14 residues. The V end was cut by 5 bases, the J end by 8 bases, with 13 bases between. The germline V gene encodes CDR1 MNHEY and CDR2 SMNVEV (reference sequence). CDR3 in amino acids: CASSLQGSYSPLHF. The CDR3 region has the DNA TGTGCCAGCAGTCTACAGGGTTCTTATTCACCCCTCCACTTT.

The V gene is TRBV28, the J gene TRBJ2-2, with 7 bases fitting TRBD1. Germline V gene data show CDR1 as MDHEN and CDR2 as SYDVKM. The CDR3 loop spans 15 amino acids. Trimming took 8 bases from V and 7 from J; bases not matched to a gene: 13. The CDR3 sequence is CASRLRGPQGGELFF. Written as DNA, the CDR3 is TGTGCCAGCCGCCTGAGGGGGCCCCAGGGCGGGGAGCTGTTTTTT.

The chain carries TRBV4-2 and TRBJ2-3; D unresolved. The CDR3 is 12 amino acids. V lost 2 bases to trimming and J lost 4 bases, with 4 bases between them. The germline V gene encodes CDR1 LGHNA and CDR2 YNFKEQ. CDR3 residues: CASSQYSDTQYF. The DNA of the CDR3 is TGTGCCAGCAGCCAATACTCAGATACGCAGTATTTT.

The chain couples TRBV5-6 to TRBJ1-4; D remains unclear. The germline gives CDR1 SGHDT, CDR2 YYEEEE. The CDR3 runs 14 residues. V lost 2 bases and J lost 0, with 5 bases in between. CDR3 loop: CASSFGATNEKLFF. In DNA form, the CDR3 reads TGTGCCAGCAGCTTTGGGGCAACTAATGAAAAACTGTTTTTT.

The chain carries TRBV6-5 and TRBJ2-1; the D call may be TRBD1 or TRBD2 (5 bases each). The CDR3 contains 15 residues. V lost 0 bases and J lost 2, with 8 bases in between. Germline V gene lookup returns CDR1 MNHEY and CDR2 SVGAGI. The CDR3 here is CASSYSGTTYNEQFF. The CDR3 nucleotides read TGTGCCAGCAGTTACTCCGGGACCACCTACAATGAGCAGTTCTTC.

CDR3 DNA: TGTGCCAGCAGCTCGCCGGGACAGCGAGATCAGCCCCAGCATTTT. It is translated as CASSSPGQRDQPQHF. V is TRBV7-8 and J is TRBJ1-5; 7 bases line up with TRBD1. CDR3 size: 15 residues. Trimming at V came to 4 bases and at J to 5 bases, leaving 8 bases not matched to a gene. In germline, CDR1 is SGHVS, CDR2 FQNEAQ.

The rearrangement uses TRBV9 and TRBJ2-7; D unclear. Germline V gives CDR1 SGDLS, CDR2 YYNGEE. Trimming removed 1 base from V and 0 bases from J, with 8 bases in between. CDR3 size: 14 residues. CDR3 amino acids: CASSVIADSYEQYF. The CDR3 region has the DNA TGTGCCAGCAGCGTAATTGCGGACTCCTACGAGCAGTACTTC.

About this clone: A read error may explain this, as a much larger clone is one base away. The chain uses TRBV6-5 and TRBJ2-2; 9 bases match TRBD2. CDR1 is MNHEY, CDR2 SVGAGI, per germline. CDR3 length equals 16 residues. The CDR3 DNA reads TGTGCCAGCAGTTACTCGCCTAGCGGGGAAACCGAGGAGCTGTTTTTT. Protein sequence: CASSYSPSGETEELFF.

This clone is labeled as medium-sized (0.01 to 0.1%). Distinct nucleotide sequences in the sample also encode this CDR3. The genes are TRBV15 and TRBJ1-1; D gene uncertain. CDR3 length: 13 amino acids. The V end lost 0 bases, the J end lost 2 bases, and 4 bases lay between the germline ends. Germline V gene lookup returns CDR1 LNHNV and CDR2 YYDKDF (reference sequence). The CDR3 nucleotides read TGTGCCACCAGCAGAGATCAAAACACTGAAGCTTTCTTT. It encodes CATSRDQNTEAFF. Looking up the rest from reference TRBV15 and TRBJ1-1 gives the full variable domain: DAMVIQNPRYQVTQFGKPVTLSCSQTLNHNVMYWYQQKSSQAPKLLFHYYDKDFNNEADTPDNFQSRRPNTSFCFLDIRSPGLGDTAMYLCATSRDQNTEAFFGQGTRLTVV.

The V gene is TRBV15, the J gene TRBJ2-5; no firm D call. This CDR3 region has 14 residues. Germline loops: CDR1 LNHNV, CDR2 YYDKDF (reference sequence). Between the trimmed V and J ends, which lost 1 base and 5 bases, there was a span of 11 bases. The CDR3 DNA follows: TGTGCCACCAGCAGAGCCCAAGTTTTCGAGACCCAGTACTTC. This sequence encodes CATSRAQVFETQYF.

The chain is built from TRBV11-2 and TRBJ2-7; no clear D. The V gene's germline CDR1 is SGHAT and CDR2 FQNNGV. This CDR3 contains 13 residues. Trimming cost V 1 base and J 7 bases, with 11 bases left between them. The CDR3 sequence is CASSLGWRVEQYF. The CDR3 bases are TGTGCCAGCAGCTTAGGATGGAGAGTAGAGCAGTACTTC.